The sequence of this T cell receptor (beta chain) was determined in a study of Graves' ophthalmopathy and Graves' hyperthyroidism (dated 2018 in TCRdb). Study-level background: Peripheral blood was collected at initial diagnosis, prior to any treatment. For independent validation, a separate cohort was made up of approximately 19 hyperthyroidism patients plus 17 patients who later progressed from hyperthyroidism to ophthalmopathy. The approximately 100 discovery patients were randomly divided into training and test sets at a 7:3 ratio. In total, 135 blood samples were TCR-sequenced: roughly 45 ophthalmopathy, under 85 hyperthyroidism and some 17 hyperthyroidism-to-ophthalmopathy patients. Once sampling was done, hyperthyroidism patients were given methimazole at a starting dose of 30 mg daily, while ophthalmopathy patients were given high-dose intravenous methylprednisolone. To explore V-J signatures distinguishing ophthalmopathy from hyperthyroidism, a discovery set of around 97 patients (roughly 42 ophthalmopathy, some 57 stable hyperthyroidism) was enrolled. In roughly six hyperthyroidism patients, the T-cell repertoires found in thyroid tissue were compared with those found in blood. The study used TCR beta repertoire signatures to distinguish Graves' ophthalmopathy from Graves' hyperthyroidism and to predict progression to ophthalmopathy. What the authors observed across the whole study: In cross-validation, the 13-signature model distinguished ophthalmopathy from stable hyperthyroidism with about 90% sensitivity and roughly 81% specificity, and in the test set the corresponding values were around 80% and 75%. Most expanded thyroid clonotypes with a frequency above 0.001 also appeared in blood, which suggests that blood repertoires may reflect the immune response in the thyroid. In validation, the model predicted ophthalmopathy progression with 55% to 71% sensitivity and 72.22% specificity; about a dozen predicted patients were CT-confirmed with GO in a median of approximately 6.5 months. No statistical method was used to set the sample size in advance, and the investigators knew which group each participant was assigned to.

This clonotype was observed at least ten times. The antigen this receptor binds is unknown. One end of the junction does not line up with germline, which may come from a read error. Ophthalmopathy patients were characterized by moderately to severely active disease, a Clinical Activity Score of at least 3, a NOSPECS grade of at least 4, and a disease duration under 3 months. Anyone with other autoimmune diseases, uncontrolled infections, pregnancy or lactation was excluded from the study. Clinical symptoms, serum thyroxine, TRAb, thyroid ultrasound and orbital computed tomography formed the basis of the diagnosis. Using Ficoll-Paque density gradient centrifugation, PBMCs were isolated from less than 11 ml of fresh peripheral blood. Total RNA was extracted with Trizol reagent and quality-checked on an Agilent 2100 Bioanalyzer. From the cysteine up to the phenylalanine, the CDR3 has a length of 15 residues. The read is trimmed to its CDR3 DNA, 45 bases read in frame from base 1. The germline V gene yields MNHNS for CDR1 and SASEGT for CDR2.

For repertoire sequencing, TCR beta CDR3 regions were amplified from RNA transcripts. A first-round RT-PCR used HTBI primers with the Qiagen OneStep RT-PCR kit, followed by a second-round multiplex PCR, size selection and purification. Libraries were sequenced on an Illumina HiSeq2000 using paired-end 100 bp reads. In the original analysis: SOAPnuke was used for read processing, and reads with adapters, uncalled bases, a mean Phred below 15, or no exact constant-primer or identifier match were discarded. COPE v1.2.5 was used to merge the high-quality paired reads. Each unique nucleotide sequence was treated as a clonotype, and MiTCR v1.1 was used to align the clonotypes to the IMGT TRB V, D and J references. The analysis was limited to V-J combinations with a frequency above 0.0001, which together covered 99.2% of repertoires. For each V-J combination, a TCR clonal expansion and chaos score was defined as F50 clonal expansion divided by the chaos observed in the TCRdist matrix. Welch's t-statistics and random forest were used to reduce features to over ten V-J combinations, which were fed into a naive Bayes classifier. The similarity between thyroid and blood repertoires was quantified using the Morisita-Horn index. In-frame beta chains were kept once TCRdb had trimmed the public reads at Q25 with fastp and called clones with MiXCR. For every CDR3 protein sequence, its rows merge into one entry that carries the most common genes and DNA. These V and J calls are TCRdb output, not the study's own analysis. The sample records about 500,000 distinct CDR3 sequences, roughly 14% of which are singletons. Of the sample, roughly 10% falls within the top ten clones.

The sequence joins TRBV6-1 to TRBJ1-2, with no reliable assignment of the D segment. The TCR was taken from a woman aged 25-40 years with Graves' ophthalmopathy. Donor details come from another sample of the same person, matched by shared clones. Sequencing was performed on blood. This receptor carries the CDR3 CAGSEAGRSVYGYTF. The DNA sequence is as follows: TGTGCCGGCAGTGAAGCCGGCAGGAGCGTTTATGGCTACACCTTC.